Described below is a single T cell receptor (beta chain) sequence and its context. The repertoire was sequenced with immunoSEQ multiplex PCR; TCRdb's copy has only in-frame clones and lacks some. Here the sample spans over 850,000 clones, 70% to 80% being singletons. This sample was included in a study of shared clonotypes between healthy human individuals. V gave up 4 bases and J gave up 0 bases, with 11 bases separating them. The CDR3 is 15 residues long. Germline lookup yields CDR1 SGHRS and CDR2 YFSETQ. The clonotype originates from a man younger than 30 in good health. Some clones in this sample may be carry-over from other donors' samples. The sequenced sample was memory CD4+ T cells from PBMCs. Subset in this sample: CD45RA-negative fraction. This chain uses TRBV5-1 with TRBJ2-1, with D perhaps matching TRBD1 (5 bases). DNA for the CDR3: TGCGCCAGCAGCGAAATAGACAGCTCCTACAATGAGCAGTTCTTC. Translation: CASSEIDSSYNEQFF.